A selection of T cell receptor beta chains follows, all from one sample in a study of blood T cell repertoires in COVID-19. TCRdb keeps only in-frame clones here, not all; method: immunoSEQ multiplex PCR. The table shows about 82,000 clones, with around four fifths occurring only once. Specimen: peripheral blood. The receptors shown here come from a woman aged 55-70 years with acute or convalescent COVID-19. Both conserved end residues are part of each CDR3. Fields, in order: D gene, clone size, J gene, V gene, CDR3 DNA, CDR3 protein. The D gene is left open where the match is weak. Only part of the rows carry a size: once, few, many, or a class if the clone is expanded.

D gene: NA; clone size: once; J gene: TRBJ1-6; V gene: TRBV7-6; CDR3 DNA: TGTGCCAGCAGCGCGGCCGGGGGTTCGACTAATTCACCCCTCCACTTT; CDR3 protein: CASSAAGGSTNSPLHF
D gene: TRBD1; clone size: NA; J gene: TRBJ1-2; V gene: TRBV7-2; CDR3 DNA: TGTGCCAGCAGCTATGGACAGGGGCCCTATGGCTACACCTTC; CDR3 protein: CASSYGQGPYGYTF
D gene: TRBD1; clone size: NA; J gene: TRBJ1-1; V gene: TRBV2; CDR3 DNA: TGTGCCAGCAGTGCAGGGGGCTTGAACACTGAAGCTTTCTTT; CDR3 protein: CASSAGGLNTEAFF
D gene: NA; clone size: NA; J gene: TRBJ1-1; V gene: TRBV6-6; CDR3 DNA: TGTGCCAGCAGGGATAGTAGGGCGGGGAACACTGAAGCTTTCTTT; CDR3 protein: CASRDSRAGNTEAFF
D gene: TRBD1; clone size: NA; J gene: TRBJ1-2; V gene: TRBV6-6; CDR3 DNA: TGTGCCAGCAGTTACCGCGACAGGGGAAATGGCTACACCTTC; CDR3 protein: CASSYRDRGNGYTF
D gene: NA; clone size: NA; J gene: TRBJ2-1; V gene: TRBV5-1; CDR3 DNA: TGCGCCAGCAGCTTCGACAATGAGCAGTTCTTC; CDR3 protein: CASSFDNEQFF
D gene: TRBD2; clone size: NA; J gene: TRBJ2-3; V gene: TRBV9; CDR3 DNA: TGTGCCAGCAGCGTAGATCGGGGGGAAACAGATACGCAGTATTTT; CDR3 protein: CASSVDRGETDTQYF
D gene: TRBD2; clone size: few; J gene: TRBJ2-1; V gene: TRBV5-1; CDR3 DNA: TGCGCCAGCAGCCGTAGCGGGAGTCAGGATGAGCAGTTCTTC; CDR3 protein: CASSRSGSQDEQFF
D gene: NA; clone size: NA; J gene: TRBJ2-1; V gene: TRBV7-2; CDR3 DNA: TGTGCCAGCAGCTTATCGGCGGGACGTTACTACAATGAGCAGTTCTTC; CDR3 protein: CASSLSAGRYYNEQFF
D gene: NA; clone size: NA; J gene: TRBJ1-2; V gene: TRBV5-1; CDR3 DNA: TGCGCCAGCAGCTTGGTCCCCTTTGACTCAAAACCTAACTATGGCTACACCTTC; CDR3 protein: CASSLVPFDSKPNYGYTF
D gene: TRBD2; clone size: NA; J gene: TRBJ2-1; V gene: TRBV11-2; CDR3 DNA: TGTGCCAGCAGTACGGGGACTAGCGGGGGGGTATACAATGAGCAGTTCTTC; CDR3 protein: CASSTGTSGGVYNEQFF
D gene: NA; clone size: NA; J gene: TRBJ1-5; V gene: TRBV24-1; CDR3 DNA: TGTGCCACCCAGATTGGGAGGGGTGATCAGCCCCAGCATTTT; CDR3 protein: CATQIGRGDQPQHF
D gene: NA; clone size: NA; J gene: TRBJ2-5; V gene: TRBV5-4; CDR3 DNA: TGTGCCAGCAGCTTGGAGGGGGAGTGGGAGACCCAGTACTTC; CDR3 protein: CASSLEGEWETQYF
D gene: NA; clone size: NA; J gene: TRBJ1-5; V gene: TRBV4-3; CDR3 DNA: TGCGCCAGCAGCCAAGAGACAAATGGGCCCCAGCATTTT; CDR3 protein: CASSQETNGPQHF
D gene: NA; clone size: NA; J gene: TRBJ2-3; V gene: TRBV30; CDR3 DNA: TGTGCCTGGACCCGGGGCACAGATACGCAGTATTTT; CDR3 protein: CAWTRGTDTQYF
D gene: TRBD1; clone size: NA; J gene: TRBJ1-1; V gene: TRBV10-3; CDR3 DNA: TGTGCCTCTTACGCCGGGACAGCTGAAGCTTTCTTT; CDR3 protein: CASYAGTAEAFF
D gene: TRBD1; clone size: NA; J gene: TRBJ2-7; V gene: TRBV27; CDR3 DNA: TGTGCCAGCAGTTCTCCCTCCGGGACAGGCAATTCCTACGAGCAGTACTTC; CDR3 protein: CASSSPSGTGNSYEQYF
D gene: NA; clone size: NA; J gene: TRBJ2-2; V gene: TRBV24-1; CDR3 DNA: TGTGCCACCAGACCTGCGTCTGAGACCGGGGAGCTGTTTTTT; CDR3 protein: CATRPASETGELFF
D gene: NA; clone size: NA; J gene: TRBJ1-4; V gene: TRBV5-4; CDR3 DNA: TGTGCCAGCAGCTTGGAAGCAGGCCTTAATGAAAAACTGTTTTTT; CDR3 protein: CASSLEAGLNEKLFF
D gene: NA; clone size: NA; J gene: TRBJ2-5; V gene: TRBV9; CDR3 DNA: TGTGCCAGCAGAGGGGAGGCAGCAGAGACCCAGTACTTC; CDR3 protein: CASRGEAAETQYF
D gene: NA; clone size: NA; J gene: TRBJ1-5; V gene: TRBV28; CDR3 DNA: TGTGCCAGCAGTTTAACTATTCAGCCCCAGCATTTT; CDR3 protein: CASSLTIQPQHF
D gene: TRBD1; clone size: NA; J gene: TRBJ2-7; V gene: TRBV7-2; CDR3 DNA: TGTGCCAGCAGCTCCCTCCCGCCGGGACAGGGGTTCGAGCAGTACTTC; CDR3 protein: CASSSLPPGQGFEQYF
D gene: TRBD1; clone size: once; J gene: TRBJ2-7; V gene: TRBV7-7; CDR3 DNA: TGTGCTAGCAGCTTTAGTACCGCCCCGGGACAGACCTACGAGCAGTACTTC; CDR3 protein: CASSFSTAPGQTYEQYF
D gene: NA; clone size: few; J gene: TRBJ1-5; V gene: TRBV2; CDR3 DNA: TGTGCCAGCAGTGAAGTGGGAGACTATAGCAATCAGCCCCAGCATTTT; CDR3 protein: CASSEVGDYSNQPQHF
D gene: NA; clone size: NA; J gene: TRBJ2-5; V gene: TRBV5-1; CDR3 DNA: TGCGCCAGCAGCGGGGGGTCGACAGGGGAGGGCGAGACCCAGTACTTC; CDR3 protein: CASSGGSTGEGETQYF
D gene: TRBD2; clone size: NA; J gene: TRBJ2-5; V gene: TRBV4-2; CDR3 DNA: TGTGCCAGCAGCCAAGATCCGGGGGGGCGGCAAGAGACCCAGTACTTC; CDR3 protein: CASSQDPGGRQETQYF
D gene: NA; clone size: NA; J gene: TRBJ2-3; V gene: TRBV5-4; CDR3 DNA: TGTGCCAGCAGCGGCCGGGGAGTGGGCCCAGATACGCAGTATTTT; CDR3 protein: CASSGRGVGPDTQYF
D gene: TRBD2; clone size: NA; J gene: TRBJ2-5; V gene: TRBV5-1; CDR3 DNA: TGCGCCAGCAGCTTGGTTGGCGGGGGGGCCGGAGAGACCCAGTACTTC; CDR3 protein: CASSLVGGGAGETQYF
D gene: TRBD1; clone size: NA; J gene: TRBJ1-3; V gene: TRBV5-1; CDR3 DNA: TGCGCCAGCAGCTTGACAGGGGCTGGAAACACCATATATTTT; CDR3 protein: CASSLTGAGNTIYF
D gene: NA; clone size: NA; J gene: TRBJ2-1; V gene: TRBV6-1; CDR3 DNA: TGTGCCAGCAGTGAACTAGCGGAGCAGTTCTTC; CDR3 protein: CASSELAEQFF